This T cell receptor (beta chain) was captured by sequencing in a study of blood T cell repertoires in COVID-19. Per the original data handling: Estimated nucleated cell counts came from reference gene primer amplification. Data came from immunoSEQ multiplex PCR; TCRdb stores just in-frame clones and leaves some out. V, J and clone size derive from that table, while D and trimming were established from the DNA sequence. The sample contains approximately 390,000 clones, approximately 91% of which appear only once. Adults between about 18 and 89 years of age took part from fewer than 30 US areas. Assignment of participants to cohorts was predicated upon participant-reported clinical history. CDR1 is LNHNV and CDR2 is YYDKDF in the germline V gene (reference sequence). Losses at the gene ends were 1 base for V and 7 bases for J; bases not matched to a gene: 4. CDR3 size: 15 residues.

This sequence was found in a woman in her thirties or forties with acute COVID-19. Material: PBMCs or T cells enriched from blood (not recorded which). The V gene is TRBV15, the J gene TRBJ2-1, with 10 bases identical to TRBD2. The CDR3 DNA is TGTGCCACCAGCAGAGGGCAAGCGGGGGGGAATGAGCAGTTCTTC. As protein: CATSRGQAGGNEQFF.